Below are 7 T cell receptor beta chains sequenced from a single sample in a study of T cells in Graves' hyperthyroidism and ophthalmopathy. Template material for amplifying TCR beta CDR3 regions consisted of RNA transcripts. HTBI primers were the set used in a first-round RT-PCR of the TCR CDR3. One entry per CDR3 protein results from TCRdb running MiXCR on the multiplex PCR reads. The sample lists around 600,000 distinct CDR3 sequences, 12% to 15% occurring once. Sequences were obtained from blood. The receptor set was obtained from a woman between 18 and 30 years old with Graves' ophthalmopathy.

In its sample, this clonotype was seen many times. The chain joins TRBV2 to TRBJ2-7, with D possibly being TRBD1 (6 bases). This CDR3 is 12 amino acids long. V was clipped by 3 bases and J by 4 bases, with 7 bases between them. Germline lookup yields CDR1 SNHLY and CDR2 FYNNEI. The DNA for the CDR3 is TGTGCCAGCAGTGAGGGGGCTTACGAGCAGTACTTC. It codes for CASSEGAYEQYF.

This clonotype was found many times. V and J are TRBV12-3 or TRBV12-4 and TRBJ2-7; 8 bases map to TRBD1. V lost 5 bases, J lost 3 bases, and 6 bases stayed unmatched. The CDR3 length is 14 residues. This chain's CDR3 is CASSRTGSLYEQYF. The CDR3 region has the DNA TGTGCCAGCAGTAGGACAGGGTCCCTCTACGAGCAGTACTTC.

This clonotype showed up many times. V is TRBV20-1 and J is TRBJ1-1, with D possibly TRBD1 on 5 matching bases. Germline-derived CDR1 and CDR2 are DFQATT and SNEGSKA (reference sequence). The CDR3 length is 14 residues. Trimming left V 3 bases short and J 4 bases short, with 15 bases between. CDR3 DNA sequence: TGCAGTGCTAGGATGGGACGGCTGGGCACTGAAGCTTTCTTT. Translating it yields CSARMGRLGTEAFF.

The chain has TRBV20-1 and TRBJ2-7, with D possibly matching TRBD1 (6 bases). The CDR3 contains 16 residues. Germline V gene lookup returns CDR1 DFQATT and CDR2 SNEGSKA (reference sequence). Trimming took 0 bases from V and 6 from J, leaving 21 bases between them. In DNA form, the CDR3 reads TGCAGTGCTAGAGATAGAGGGGGAAAACAGGGCCTCGAGCAGTACTTC. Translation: CSARDRGGKQGLEQYF.

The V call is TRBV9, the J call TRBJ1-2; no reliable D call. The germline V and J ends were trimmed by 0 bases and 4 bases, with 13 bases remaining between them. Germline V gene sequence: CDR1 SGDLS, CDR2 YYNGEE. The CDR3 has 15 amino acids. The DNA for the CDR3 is TGTGCCAGCAGCGTAGCATTGATGGGTGGCTATGGCTACACCTTC. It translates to CASSVALMGGYGYTF.

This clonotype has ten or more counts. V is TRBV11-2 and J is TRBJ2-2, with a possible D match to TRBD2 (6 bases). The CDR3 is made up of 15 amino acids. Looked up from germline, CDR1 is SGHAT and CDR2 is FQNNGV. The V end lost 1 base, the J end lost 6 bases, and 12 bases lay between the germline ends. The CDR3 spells CASSLGAEGPGELFF. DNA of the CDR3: TGTGCCAGCAGCTTAGGAGCGGAGGGACCCGGGGAGCTGTTTTTT.

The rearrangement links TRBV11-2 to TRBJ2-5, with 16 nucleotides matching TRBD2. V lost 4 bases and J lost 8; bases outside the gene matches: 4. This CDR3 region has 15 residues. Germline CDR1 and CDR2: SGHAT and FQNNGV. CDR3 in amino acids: CASSWGTSGRDTQYF. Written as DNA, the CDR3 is TGTGCCAGCAGCTGGGGGACTAGCGGGAGGGACACCCAGTACTTC. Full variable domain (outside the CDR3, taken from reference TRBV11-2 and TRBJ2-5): EAGVAQSPRYKIIEKRQSVAFWCNPISGHATLYWYQQILGQGPKLLIQFQNNGVVDDSQLPKDRFSAERLKGVDSTLKIQPAKLEDSAVYLCASSWGTSGRDTQYFGPGTRLLVL.